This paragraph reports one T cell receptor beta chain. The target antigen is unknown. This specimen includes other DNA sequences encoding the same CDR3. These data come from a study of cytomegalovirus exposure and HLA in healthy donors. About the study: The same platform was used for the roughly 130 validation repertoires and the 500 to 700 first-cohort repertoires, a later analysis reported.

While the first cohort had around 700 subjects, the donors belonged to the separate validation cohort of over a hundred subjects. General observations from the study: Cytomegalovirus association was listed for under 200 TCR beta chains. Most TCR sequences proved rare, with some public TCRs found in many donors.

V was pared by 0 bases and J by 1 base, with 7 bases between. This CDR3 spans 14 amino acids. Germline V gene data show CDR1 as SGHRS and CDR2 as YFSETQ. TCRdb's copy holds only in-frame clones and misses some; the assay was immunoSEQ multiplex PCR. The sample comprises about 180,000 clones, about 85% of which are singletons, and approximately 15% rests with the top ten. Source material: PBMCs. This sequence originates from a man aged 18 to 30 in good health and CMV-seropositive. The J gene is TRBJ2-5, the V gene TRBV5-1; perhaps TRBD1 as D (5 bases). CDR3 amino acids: CASSLGQGQETQYF. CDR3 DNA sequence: TGCGCCAGCAGCTTGGGTCAGGGCCAAGAGACCCAGTACTTC.